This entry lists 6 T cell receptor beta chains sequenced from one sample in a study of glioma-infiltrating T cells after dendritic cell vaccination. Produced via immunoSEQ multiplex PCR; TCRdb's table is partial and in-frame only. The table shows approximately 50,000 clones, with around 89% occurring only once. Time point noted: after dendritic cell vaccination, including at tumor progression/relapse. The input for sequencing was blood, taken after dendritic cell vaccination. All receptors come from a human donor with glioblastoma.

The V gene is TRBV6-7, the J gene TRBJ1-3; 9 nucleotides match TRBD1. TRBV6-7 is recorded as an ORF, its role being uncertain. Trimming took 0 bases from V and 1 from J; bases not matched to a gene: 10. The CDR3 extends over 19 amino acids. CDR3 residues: CASSYSPPRTGVSGNTIYF. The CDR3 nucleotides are TGTGCCAGCAGTTACTCCCCACCCCGGACAGGGGTATCTGGAAACACCATATATTTT.

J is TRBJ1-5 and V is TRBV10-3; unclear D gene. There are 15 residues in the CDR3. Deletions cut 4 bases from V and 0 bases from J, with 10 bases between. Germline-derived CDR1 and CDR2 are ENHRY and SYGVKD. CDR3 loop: CAISVSGNSNQPQHF. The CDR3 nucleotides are TGTGCCATCAGTGTTTCGGGAAATAGCAATCAGCCCCAGCATTTT.

This CDR3 reads CASRPFEPGGRAFF. The CDR3 DNA reads as TGTGCCAGCAGACCCTTCGAACCAGGGGGACGAGCTTTCTTT. The genes are TRBV6-5 and TRBJ1-1; TRBD1 matches at 7 bases. V shed 6 bases and J 10 bases; nucleotides not matched to a gene: 14. There are 14 residues in the CDR3. From germline, CDR1 is MNHEY and CDR2 SVGAGI.

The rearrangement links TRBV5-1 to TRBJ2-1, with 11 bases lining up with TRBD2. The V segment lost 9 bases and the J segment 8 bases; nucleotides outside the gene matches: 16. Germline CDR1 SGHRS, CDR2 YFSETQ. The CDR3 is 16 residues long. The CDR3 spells CAILKLAGGPKDEQFF. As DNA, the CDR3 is TGCGCCATCCTAAAGCTAGCGGGAGGCCCAAAAGATGAGCAGTTCTTC.

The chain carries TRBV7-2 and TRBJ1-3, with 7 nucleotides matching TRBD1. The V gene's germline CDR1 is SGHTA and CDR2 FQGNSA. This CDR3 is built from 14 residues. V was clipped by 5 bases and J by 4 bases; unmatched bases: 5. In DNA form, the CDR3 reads TGTGCCAGCAGCCCAGGGACAGCCGGAAACACCATATATTTT. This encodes CASSPGTAGNTIYF.

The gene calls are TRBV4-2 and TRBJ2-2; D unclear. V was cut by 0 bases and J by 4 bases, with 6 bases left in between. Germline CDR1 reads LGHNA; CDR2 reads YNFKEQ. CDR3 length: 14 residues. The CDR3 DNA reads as TGTGCCAGCAGCCAAGATTTAGTCACCGGGGAGCTGTTTTTT. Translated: CASSQDLVTGELFF.